Listed here are 21 T cell receptor beta chains from one sample, sequenced in a study of control samples from healthy donors and cancer patients. Using immunoSEQ multiplex PCR, the repertoire was profiled, and TCRdb retains in-frame clones only, with some absent. Of tens of thousands of clones listed, 87% were seen once; the top ten hold about 1.6%. Material: PBMCs. Receptors originate from a woman between 40 and 55 years old with lung cancer.

The chain has TRBV7-9 and TRBJ2-1; TRBD1 aligns across 9 bases. V shed 1 base, J shed 2 bases, and the junction held 9 bases outside the gene matches. The germline CDR1 and CDR2 sequences are SEHNR and FQNEAQ (reference sequence). This CDR3 is 18 amino acids long. The CDR3 loop reads CASSLVELGDRAYNEQFF. As DNA, the CDR3 is TGTGCCAGCAGCTTAGTGGAGTTGGGGGACAGGGCCTACAATGAGCAGTTCTTC.

J is TRBJ2-6 and V is TRBV6-5, with D perhaps TRBD2 (5 bases). The CDR3 spans 16 residues. Trimming removed 2 bases from V and 2 bases from J, with 10 bases in between. Per germline, CDR1 MNHEY and CDR2 SVGAGI. CDR3: CASSYGEGTGANVLTF. Here the CDR3 DNA reads TGTGCCAGCAGTTACGGAGAGGGAACTGGGGCCAACGTCCTGACTTTC.

J is TRBJ1-2 and V is TRBV10-3; 8 bases are a match to TRBD1. With V trimmed by 3 bases and J by 3 bases, 9 bases remained unmatched. The CDR3 runs 16 residues. The germline CDR1 and CDR2 sequences are ENHRY and SYGVKD. The CDR3 region is CAISESSGQGHYGYTF. As DNA, the CDR3 is TGTGCCATCAGTGAATCCTCCGGACAGGGCCACTATGGCTACACCTTC.

The V call is TRBV28, the J call TRBJ2-5, with 10 nucleotides matching TRBD2. The V segment lost 7 bases and the J segment 5 bases; nucleotides outside the gene matches: 13. The CDR3 is made up of 16 amino acids. CDR1 is MDHEN and CDR2 is SYDVKM in the germline V gene. CDR3 DNA: TGTGCCAGCATCATATGGACAGCGGGGGGGCCTGAGACCCAGTACTTC. It encodes CASIIWTAGGPETQYF.

The rearrangement links TRBV5-1 to TRBJ1-2; no firm D call. CDR1 and CDR2 from the germline V gene are SGHRS and YFSETQ. Deletions cut 2 bases from V and 5 bases from J, with 13 bases between. The CDR3 contains 14 residues. The CDR3 DNA follows: TGCGCCAGCAGCTTCCTGCAGAATTCTTATGGCTACACCTTC. As protein: CASSFLQNSYGYTF. Variable domain in full (rest from reference TRBV5-1 and TRBJ1-2): KAGVTQTPRYLIKTRGQQVTLSCSPISGHRSVSWYQQTPGQGLQFLFEYFSETQRNKGNFPGRFSGRQFSNSRSEMNVSTLELGDSALYLCASSFLQNSYGYTFGSGTRLTVV.

As for this clone: The junction does not match germline at one end; this may be a read error. The chain carries TRBV19 and TRBJ1-1, with TRBD1 identical over 7 bases. Per the germline V gene, CDR1 is LNHDA and CDR2 is SQIVND (reference sequence). The CDR3 covers 12 residues. CDR3 bases: TGTGCCAGTAGTAACTTACAGGGGCCCCGAGACTTT. Protein product: CASSNLQGPRDF. Drawing the rest from reference TRBV19 and TRBJ1-1, the complete variable domain is DGGITQSPKYLFRKEGQNVTLSCEQNLNHDAMYWYRQDPGQGLRLIYYSQIVNDFQKGDIAEGYSVSREKKESFPLTVTSAQKNPTAFYLCASSNLQGPRDFGQGTRLTVV.

V usage is TRBV18 and J usage is TRBJ2-3; TRBD2 agrees at 12 bases. The CDR3 extends over 19 amino acids. J gave up 4 bases and V 2 bases, and 13 bases lay outside the gene matches. Germline V lookup: CDR1 KGHSH, CDR2 LQKENI. The CDR3 DNA reads as TGTGCCAGCTCACCAAGAGGCCTAGCGGGGGGGCCCTCCCCAGATACGCAGTATTTT. Translation: CASSPRGLAGGPSPDTQYF.

The V call is TRBV11-2, the J call TRBJ1-6; possible D gene TRBD1, 5 bases. Germline V lookup: CDR1 SGHAT, CDR2 FQNNGV. This CDR3 comprises 14 residues. Trimming cost V 5 bases and J 6 bases, with 11 bases left between them. The CDR3 sequence: CASSPGLINSPLHF. CDR3 nucleotide sequence: TGTGCCAGCAGCCCGGGACTCATTAATTCACCCCTCCACTTT.

The genes are TRBV25-1 and TRBJ2-7, with 10 bases that match TRBD1. From germline, CDR1 is MGHDK and CDR2 SYGVNS. V shed 8 bases, J shed 5 bases, and the junction held 9 bases outside the gene matches. The CDR3 consists of 14 residues. CDR3 loop: CASRNGTGVDEQYF. In nucleotides, the CDR3 is TGTGCCAGCCGTAACGGGACAGGGGTTGACGAGCAGTACTTC.

The V call is TRBV21-1, the J call TRBJ1-6. TRBV21-1 is marked as a pseudogene. The CDR3 has 17 residues. CDR3 amino acids: CASSKELRLLGRSPLHF. CDR3 DNA sequence: TGTGCCAGCAGCAAAGAGTTACGACTCCTTGGGCGTTCACCCCTCCACTTT.

This chain uses TRBV7-9 with TRBJ2-3, with TRBD1 identical over 10 bases. The junction had 10 bases not matched to a gene; V was cut back by 5 bases and J by 5 bases. The germline V gene encodes CDR1 SEHNR and CDR2 FQNEAQ (reference sequence). There are 16 residues in the CDR3. The CDR3: CASSGRTGGSLDTQYF. The CDR3 nucleotides are TGTGCCAGCAGCGGTCGGACAGGGGGAAGCCTAGATACGCAGTATTTT.

The table lists this clone with a count of one. The gene calls are TRBV14 and TRBJ2-7, with unresolved D. The CDR3 loop spans 15 amino acids. CDR1 SGHDN and CDR2 FVKESK come from the germline V gene. Trimming pared 0 bases from V and 0 bases from J, leaving 9 bases between. In DNA form, the CDR3 reads TGTGCCAGCAGCCAAGATCATAGGAGCTCCTACGAGCAGTACTTC. Protein product: CASSQDHRSSYEQYF. The full variable domain, with the rest looked up from reference TRBV14 and TRBJ2-7, is EAGVTQFPSHSVIEKGQTVTLRCDPISGHDNLYWYRRVMGKEIKFLLHFVKESKQDESGMPNNRFLAERTGGTYSTLKVQPAELEDSGVYFCASSQDHRSSYEQYFGPGTRLTVT.

The chain is built from TRBV4-3 and TRBJ1-2, with TRBD1 as a possible D gene (5 bases). The germline V and J ends were trimmed by 1 base and 0 bases, with 9 bases remaining between them. CDR1 and CDR2 from the germline V gene are LGHNA and YSLEER. The CDR3 totals 15 residues. The CDR3 coding sequence is TGCGCCAGCAGCCAAGTGCGGGGGGCTAACTATGGCTACACCTTC. Protein product: CASSQVRGANYGYTF.

This chain joins TRBV2 and TRBJ2-7; 7 bases align to TRBD1. The CDR3 contains 13 residues. Trimming at V came to 2 bases and at J to 8 bases, leaving 6 bases not matched to a gene. CDR1 is SNHLY and CDR2 is FYNNEI in the germline V gene. The CDR3 protein is CASSELDREKQYF. The CDR3 DNA is TGTGCCAGCAGTGAACTAGACAGGGAAAAGCAGTACTTC. Filled out from reference TRBV2 and TRBJ2-7, the complete variable domain reads EPEVTQTPSHQVTQMGQEVILRCVPISNHLYFYWYRQILGQKVEFLVSFYNNEISEKSEIFDDQFSVERPDGSNFTLKIRSTKLEDSAMYFCASSELDREKQYFGPGTRLTVT.

The rearrangement uses TRBV2 and TRBJ2-7; a weak D match, TRBD2 (6 bases). Germline values: CDR1 SNHLY, CDR2 FYNNEI. This CDR3 is built from 16 residues. V gave up 0 bases and J gave up 2 bases, with 14 bases separating them. The CDR3 sequence is CASSEALAGKAYEQYF. CDR3 sequence (DNA): TGTGCCAGCAGTGAAGCGCTTGCGGGAAAGGCCTACGAGCAGTACTTC.

This chain uses TRBV5-1 with TRBJ2-1; perhaps TRBD1 as D (6 bases). CDR1 SGHRS and CDR2 YFSETQ come from the germline V gene. Trimming pared 2 bases from V and 7 bases from J, leaving 16 bases between. The CDR3 has 15 residues. CDR3 amino acids: CASSFDGHRVNEQFF. The CDR3 coding sequence is TGCGCCAGCAGCTTCGATGGACACAGGGTGAATGAGCAGTTCTTC. The whole variable domain, remainder taken from reference TRBV5-1 and TRBJ2-1, is KAGVTQTPRYLIKTRGQQVTLSCSPISGHRSVSWYQQTPGQGLQFLFEYFSETQRNKGNFPGRFSGRQFSNSRSEMNVSTLELGDSALYLCASSFDGHRVNEQFFGPGTRLTVL.

V usage is TRBV1 and J usage is TRBJ2-7; the DNA was not compared with TRBD2, the D call given in the table. TRBV1 is a known pseudogene. The CDR3 contains 13 residues. Here the CDR3 reads CTRGRGGTYEQYF. The CDR3 DNA follows: TGCACCAGGGGTAGGGGGGGAACCTACGAGCAGTACTTC.

The gene calls are TRBV14 and TRBJ2-1; 8 bases fit TRBD1. Per germline, CDR1 SGHDN and CDR2 FVKESK. The CDR3 covers 15 residues. Losses at the gene ends were 4 bases for V and 6 bases for J; bases not matched to a gene: 8. The CDR3: CASSPPDRDGNEQFF. In nucleotides, the CDR3 is TGTGCCAGCAGCCCCCCGGACAGGGATGGCAATGAGCAGTTCTTC. The full variable domain, completed using reference TRBV14 and TRBJ2-1, is EAGVTQFPSHSVIEKGQTVTLRCDPISGHDNLYWYRRVMGKEIKFLLHFVKESKQDESGMPNNRFLAERTGGTYSTLKVQPAELEDSGVYFCASSPPDRDGNEQFFGPGTRLTVL.

In this sample, this clone turned up once. The chain uses TRBV4-2 and TRBJ2-5; D gene unclear. CDR1 is LGHNA, CDR2 YNFKEQ, per germline. Trimming stripped 1 base from V and 6 bases from J, with 12 bases between. This CDR3 contains 14 residues. DNA of the CDR3: TGTGCCAGCAGCCAAGCAGGCCAAGCCCAGACCCAGTACTTC. Translated: CASSQAGQAQTQYF.

This clone was detected only once. In DNA, the CDR3 is TGTGCCTGGAGTGTTAGAGCAGGGGATCTGGCGTCACCCCTCCACTTT. This codes for CAWSVRAGDLASPLHF. This chain uses TRBV30 with TRBJ1-6, with D perhaps TRBD1 (6 bases). CDR1 and CDR2 from the germline V gene are GTSNPN and SVGIG (reference sequence). V was shortened by 0 bases and J by 10 bases, with 19 bases between the two germline ends. This CDR3 spans 16 amino acids.

V and J are TRBV24-1 and TRBJ1-5, with 8 bases matching TRBD1. Looked up from germline, CDR1 is KGHDR and CDR2 is SFDVKD. The CDR3 is made up of 13 amino acids. V lost 4 bases and J lost 6; bases outside the gene matches: 1. The CDR3 coding sequence is TGTGCCACCAGTGACGACAGGGGTCAGCCCCAGCATTTT. Protein: CATSDDRGQPQHF.